These 20 T cell receptor beta chains were sequenced from one sample in a study of cytomegalovirus exposure and HLA in healthy donors. The PCR was carried out with 60 Vbeta primers and 13 Jbeta primers. This table comes from immunoSEQ multiplex PCR, and its TCRdb copy is limited to in-frame clones, with some not included. The sample includes some 130,000 clones, around 80% seen only once; the top ten take 2.2%. Sequences were obtained from PBMCs. The receptors were gathered from a man younger than 45 in good health and CMV-seronegative.

The rearrangement joins TRBV6-5 to TRBJ2-5, with 11 bases fitting TRBD1. CDR1 MNHEY and CDR2 SVGAGI come from the germline V gene. The CDR3 length is 13 residues. With 3 bases clipped from V and 7 bases from J, the junction kept 1 base outside the gene matches. CDR3 sequence reads: CASSYGTGGTQYF. In DNA form, the CDR3 reads TGTGCCAGCAGTTATGGGACAGGGGGGACCCAGTACTTC.

The chain couples TRBV18 to TRBJ2-5; a possible D gene is TRBD2 (6 bases). Trimming took 0 bases from V and 2 from J, leaving 10 bases between them. The CDR3 has 15 residues. Germline CDR1 and CDR2: KGHSH and LQKENI. The CDR3 is CASSPPSGRQETQYF. DNA of the CDR3: TGTGCCAGCTCACCACCTAGCGGCCGGCAAGAGACCCAGTACTTC.

The rearrangement joins TRBV28 to TRBJ2-3; D might be TRBD1 (6 bases). The CDR3 runs 12 residues. The V gene lost 2 bases and the J gene lost 14 bases, with 14 bases spanning the gap. The germline V gene has CDR1 MDHEN and CDR2 SYDVKM. CDR3 nucleotide sequence: TGTGCCAGCAGTTTAAGGTCGGACAGCTGGTATTTT. Translating gives CASSLRSDSWYF.

This clone appeared a single time. The chain employs TRBV6-1 and TRBJ2-7; D is perhaps TRBD1 (6 bases). CDR1 and CDR2 from the germline V gene are MNHNS and SASEGT. The CDR3 sequence is 14 residues long. With 5 bases removed from V and 4 bases from J, the gap between germline ends came to 15 bases. CDR3 protein: CASSFTDSRYEQYF. In DNA, the CDR3 is TGTGCCAGCAGTTTCACGGACAGCAGGTACGAGCAGTACTTC.

The V and J genes are TRBV7-2 and TRBJ2-2, with 8 bases aligning to TRBD2. The CDR3 length is 15 residues. The V gene's germline CDR1 is SGHTA and CDR2 FQGNSA. V shed 5 bases and J 0 bases; nucleotides not matched to a gene: 2. CDR3 loop: CASSRGLANTGELFF. The CDR3 DNA sequence: TGTGCCAGCAGCCGGGGACTAGCGAACACCGGGGAGCTGTTTTTT.

V usage is TRBV6-5 and J usage is TRBJ2-1; D is ambiguous. The CDR3 length is 13 residues. The V end lost 2 bases, the J end lost 6 bases, and 8 bases lay between the germline ends. Germline values: CDR1 MNHEY, CDR2 SVGAGI. Written as DNA, the CDR3 is TGTGCCAGCAGTTACCCGACTTTCAATGAGCAGTTCTTC. Translated, it gives CASSYPTFNEQFF.

This clone was observed a handful of times. The rearrangement links TRBV6-5 to TRBJ1-5; 7 bases agree with TRBD1. V shed 5 bases and J 3 bases; nucleotides not matched to a gene: 7. This CDR3 is 15 amino acids long. Germline V CDR1 and CDR2: MNHEY, SVGAGI. CDR3 sequence reads: CASSATGPLNQPQHF. The CDR3, as DNA: TGTGCCAGCAGTGCGACAGGGCCACTCAATCAGCCCCAGCATTTT.

V gene TRBV7-9 combines with J gene TRBJ2-1, with 10 bases aligning to TRBD2. The CDR3 runs 16 residues. V trimming: 5 bases; J trimming: 6 bases; junction bases outside the gene matches: 10. The germline CDR1 and CDR2 sequences are SEHNR and FQNEAQ (reference sequence). CDR3 region: CASSPQRTSGTNEQFF. The CDR3 DNA follows: TGTGCCAGCAGCCCCCAGCGGACTAGCGGTACCAATGAGCAGTTCTTC.

This chain links TRBV19 with TRBJ2-7; 7 nucleotides agree with TRBD2. Germline CDR1 and CDR2: LNHDA and SQIVND (reference sequence). This CDR3 spans 17 amino acids. Losses at the gene ends were 3 bases for V and 3 bases for J; bases not matched to a gene: 14. CDR3 DNA sequence: TGTGCCAGTAGTATCTTAGGGAAGGCGGGGGATCGCTACGAGCAGTACTTC. Translation gives CASSILGKAGDRYEQYF.

This clone was observed a handful of times. This chain links TRBV4-2 with TRBJ2-2, with 8 bases identical to TRBD2. The trim removed 0 bases at V and 6 bases at J, leaving 6 bases unmatched. Per the germline V gene, CDR1 is LGHNA and CDR2 is YNFKEQ. This CDR3 has 16 residues. CDR3 nucleotides: TGTGCCAGCAGCCAAGAAGGCGGGACTAGTCCCGGGGAGCTGTTTTTT. Translating it yields CASSQEGGTSPGELFF.

V gene TRBV5-4 combines with J gene TRBJ2-4; TRBD2 matches at 12 bases. J lost 3 bases, V lost 8 bases, and 9 bases had no gene match. Germline values: CDR1 SGHNT, CDR2 YYREEE (reference sequence). The CDR3 consists of 16 residues. The CDR3 here is CARHLAGGPVKNIQYF. In DNA, the CDR3 is TGTGCCAGACATCTAGCGGGAGGGCCAGTCAAAAACATTCAGTACTTC.

Remarks on this clone: No conserved phenylalanine or tryptophan is present at the end of the CDR3, so a read error is the likely explanation. It is unclear where the CDR3 begins or ends on the DNA, so no DNA is shown, and the CDR3 is as TCRdb lists it. The chain joins TRBV28 to TRBJ1-6. The CDR3 contains 17 residues when both ends are counted. Germline CDR1 is MDHEN and CDR2 is SYDVKM. CDR3 region: CASTPGTASPELTPPLC.

The gene calls are TRBV28 and TRBJ1-2, with D perhaps TRBD1 (5 bases). Germline V CDR1 and CDR2: MDHEN, SYDVKM. The V and J ends lost 4 bases and 2 bases respectively, with 17 bases between them. CDR3 length equals 16 residues. In DNA, the CDR3 is TGTGCCAGCAGTTCAAGTTCCCCCCAGGGCAACTATGGCTACACCTTC. This sequence encodes CASSSSSPQGNYGYTF.

The chain recombines TRBV4-3 with TRBJ2-3; D may be TRBD2 (6 bases). V lost 4 bases and J lost 0, with 11 bases in between. The CDR3 extends over 15 amino acids. Per the germline V gene, CDR1 is LGHNA and CDR2 is YSLEER. CDR3 region: CASSPRDSSTDTQYF. CDR3 DNA: TGCGCCAGCAGCCCACGGGACTCTAGCACAGATACGCAGTATTTT.

The rearrangement joins TRBV5-1 to TRBJ1-1, with unresolved D. The CDR3 runs 13 residues. V was trimmed by 5 bases and J by 1 base, leaving 9 bases between them. Germline V gene data show CDR1 as SGHRS and CDR2 as YFSETQ. CDR3 sequence: CASRVAGNTEAFF. Written as DNA, the CDR3 is TGCGCCAGCAGGGTCGCGGGGAACACTGAAGCTTTCTTT.

The rearrangement links TRBV19 to TRBJ1-1, with D possibly TRBD1 on 6 matching bases. CDR3 length: 16 residues. Germline V gives CDR1 LNHDA, CDR2 SQIVND (reference sequence). Trimming pared 7 bases from V and 0 bases from J, leaving 18 bases between. CDR3 residues: CASTIGQGRMNTEAFF. The CDR3 DNA sequence: TGTGCCAGTACCATCGGCCAGGGGCGAATGAACACTGAAGCTTTCTTT.

This clone has a handful of counts. V usage is TRBV2 and J usage is TRBJ1-2, with 7 bases that match TRBD1. This CDR3 spans 14 amino acids. Unmatched junction bases numbered 10, after V lost 8 bases and J lost 4 bases. Germline V gene sequence: CDR1 SNHLY, CDR2 FYNNEI. The CDR3 loop is CASAKGGQFYGYTF. The DNA for the CDR3 is TGTGCCAGCGCAAAGGGGGGACAGTTCTATGGCTACACCTTC.

This rearrangement joins TRBV29-1 to TRBJ2-1, with TRBD1 matching over 9 bases. CDR3 length: 14 residues. Losses at the gene ends were 0 bases for V and 6 bases for J; bases not matched to a gene: 3. Germline CDR1 SQVTM, CDR2 ANQGSEA. CDR3 region: CSVEDPDRGNEQFF. CDR3 sequence (DNA): TGCAGCGTTGAAGATCCGGACAGGGGCAATGAGCAGTTCTTC.

The chain recombines TRBV6-6 with TRBJ2-7, with no clear D. CDR3 length: 12 residues. Trimming shortened V by 2 bases and J by 5 bases, and 7 bases separated the two germline ends. Germline V gene data show CDR1 as MNHNY and CDR2 as SVGAGI (reference sequence). CDR3: CASSYRRNEQYF. CDR3 DNA: TGTGCCAGCAGTTACCGGCGGAACGAGCAGTACTTC.

The rearrangement links TRBV15 to TRBJ2-6; the D is unclear. Trimming stripped 0 bases from V and 3 bases from J, with 3 bases between. CDR1 LNHNV and CDR2 YYDKDF come from the germline V gene (reference sequence). The CDR3 runs to 14 residues. The CDR3 sequence is CATSREYGANVLTF. Here the CDR3 DNA reads TGTGCCACCAGCAGAGAATATGGGGCCAACGTCCTGACTTTC.